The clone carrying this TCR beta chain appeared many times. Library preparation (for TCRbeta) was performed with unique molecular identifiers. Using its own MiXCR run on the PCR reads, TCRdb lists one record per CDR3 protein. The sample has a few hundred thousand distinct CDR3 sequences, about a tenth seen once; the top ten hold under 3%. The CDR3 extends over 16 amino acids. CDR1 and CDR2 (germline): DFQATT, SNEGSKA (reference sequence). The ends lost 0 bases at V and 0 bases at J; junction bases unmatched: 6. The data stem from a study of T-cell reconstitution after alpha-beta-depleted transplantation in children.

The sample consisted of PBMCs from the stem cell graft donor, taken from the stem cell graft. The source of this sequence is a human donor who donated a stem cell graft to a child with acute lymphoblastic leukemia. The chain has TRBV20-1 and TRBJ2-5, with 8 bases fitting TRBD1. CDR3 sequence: CSARDAGTGYQETQYF. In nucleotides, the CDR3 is TGCAGTGCTAGAGATGCCGGGACAGGTTACCAAGAGACCCAGTACTTC.